The 32 T cell receptor beta chains listed next were all sequenced from one sample in a study of control samples from healthy donors and cancer patients. Some clones are missing from TCRdb's copy, which holds only in-frame ones; the method was immunoSEQ multiplex PCR. The sample shows some 120,000 clones, about 91% of them seen only once. The specimen was blood. The source is a man between 18 and 29 years old in good health.

J is TRBJ1-1 and V is TRBV10-3; tentative D call: TRBD1 (5 bases). Per the germline V gene, CDR1 is ENHRY and CDR2 is SYGVKD. The V end was cut by 4 bases, the J end by 0 bases, with 6 bases between. The CDR3 covers 13 residues. Written as DNA, the CDR3 is TGTGCCATCAGTGGGACAATGAACACTGAAGCTTTCTTT. Its protein product is CAISGTMNTEAFF.

This chain uses TRBV9 with TRBJ2-5, with 8 bases identical to TRBD2. J gave up 5 bases and V 0 bases, and 18 bases lay outside the gene matches. The V gene's germline CDR1 is SGDLS and CDR2 YYNGEE. The CDR3 runs to 19 residues. The CDR3 loop reads CASSVAGALAGQHGETQYF. The DNA of the CDR3 is TGTGCCAGCAGCGTAGCGGGGGCATTAGCGGGGCAACACGGGGAGACCCAGTACTTC.

This sequence joins TRBV18 and TRBJ1-4; 9 nucleotides align to TRBD1. With V trimmed by 4 bases and J by 3 bases, 0 bases remained unmatched. This CDR3 is built from 14 residues. Germline V CDR1 and CDR2: KGHSH, LQKENI. As DNA, the CDR3 is TGTGCCAGCTCACGGGACAGGGCTAATGAAAAACTGTTTTTT. This gives the protein CASSRDRANEKLFF.

This rearrangement joins TRBV29-1 to TRBJ2-5; the D is unclear. In germline, CDR1 is SQVTM, CDR2 ANQGSEA. The V end was cut by 4 bases, the J end by 2 bases, with 17 bases between. The CDR3 is made up of 15 amino acids. Here the CDR3 reads CSVGRLTERQETQYF. DNA of the CDR3: TGCAGCGTTGGTAGGTTAACGGAGAGACAAGAGACCCAGTACTTC.

This sequence joins TRBV16 and TRBJ1-4; D is perhaps TRBD1 (6 bases). This CDR3 spans 18 amino acids. V shed 4 bases and J shed 2 bases, with 20 bases lying between them. In germline, CDR1 is KGHSY, CDR2 FQNENV. CDR3 residues: CASSPYRGQSGTNEKLFF. CDR3 in DNA: TGTGCCAGCAGCCCCTACAGAGGACAGTCGGGGACTAATGAAAAACTGTTTTTT.

The chain employs TRBV6-2 or TRBV6-3 and TRBJ2-7; D tentatively fits TRBD1 or TRBD2 (5 bases each). V was shortened by 0 bases and J by 0 bases, with 12 bases between the two germline ends. From germline, CDR1 is MNHEY and CDR2 SVGEGT. This CDR3 is 16 amino acids long. CDR3 loop: CASSYSGTVDSYEQYF. The DNA for the CDR3 is TGTGCCAGCAGTTACTCCGGGACCGTTGACTCCTACGAGCAGTACTTC.

This clone has a single count. The identical CDR3 is also encoded by other nucleotide sequences in the sample. V and J are TRBV9 and TRBJ1-1; TRBD1 matches 8 bases. Per the germline V gene, CDR1 is SGDLS and CDR2 is YYNGEE. This CDR3 is built from 14 residues. Losses at the gene ends were 2 bases for V and 5 bases for J; bases not matched to a gene: 5. The CDR3 sequence: CASSVGQGGTEAFF. The CDR3 DNA is TGTGCCAGCAGCGTTGGACAGGGAGGAACTGAAGCTTTCTTT.

The chain joins TRBV6-6 to TRBJ1-2, with 10 bases aligning to TRBD1. Germline assignment: CDR1 MNHNY and CDR2 SVGAGI (reference sequence). The CDR3 is made up of 15 amino acids. V was pared by 4 bases and J by 4 bases, with 6 bases of the junction left unmatched. CDR3 in amino acids: CASSLPGQGFYGYTF. CDR3 DNA sequence: TGTGCCAGCAGTTTACCGGGACAGGGGTTCTATGGCTACACCTTC.

J is TRBJ2-3 and V is TRBV14; 14 positions agree with TRBD2. The length of the CDR3 is 19 residues. Germline V gene lookup returns CDR1 SGHDN and CDR2 FVKESK. The J segment lost 2 bases and the V segment lost 4 bases, leaving 11 bases of the junction unmatched. The CDR3 region is CASSRTPGTSGGNTDTQYF. The CDR3 DNA reads TGTGCCAGCAGCCGAACCCCGGGGACTAGCGGGGGAAACACAGATACGCAGTATTTT.

J is TRBJ1-1 and V is TRBV7-3, with D possibly matching TRBD1 (5 bases). The germline gives CDR1 SGHTA, CDR2 FQGTGA. With 2 bases removed from V and 4 bases from J, the gap between germline ends came to 8 bases. CDR3 length: 13 amino acids. The DNA for the CDR3 is TGTGCCAGCAGCTTAGGTGGGGCCACTGAAGCTTTCTTT. Amino acids: CASSLGGATEAFF.

The chain carries TRBV6-5 and TRBJ1-3; no firm D call. This CDR3 contains 16 residues. Germline loops: CDR1 MNHEY, CDR2 SVGAGI. V lost 0 bases, J lost 0 bases, and 9 bases lay in between. The CDR3 protein is CASSYSYSNSGNTIYF. Here the CDR3 DNA reads TGTGCCAGCAGTTACTCGTACTCAAACTCTGGAAACACCATATATTTT.

The chain employs TRBV7-9 and TRBJ1-1, with unresolved D. The CDR3 covers 12 residues. V dropped 1 base and J dropped 7 bases, with 7 bases sitting between them. CDR1 SEHNR and CDR2 FQNEAQ come from the germline V gene (reference sequence). CDR3 nucleotide sequence: TGTGCCAGCAGCTTAGGATTGGGTGAAGCTTTCTTT. It specifies CASSLGLGEAFF.

The chain employs TRBV30 and TRBJ1-5; D not resolved. The CDR3 runs to 12 residues. Germline values: CDR1 GTSNPN, CDR2 SVGIG (reference sequence). Trimming took 0 bases from V and 6 from J, leaving 6 bases between them. The CDR3 DNA sequence: TGTGCCTGGAGTGTAGGAGGTCAGCCCCAGCATTTT. Protein sequence: CAWSVGGQPQHF.

This rearrangement joins TRBV6-4 to TRBJ2-2; unclear D gene. Germline lookup yields CDR1 MRHNA and CDR2 SNTAGT. The CDR3 runs 14 residues. Trimming took off 4 bases at V and 5 bases at J, with 11 bases between the two ends. The CDR3 loop reads CASSVDLRTGELFF. CDR3 DNA: TGTGCCAGCAGTGTGGATCTGCGGACCGGGGAGCTGTTTTTT.

The V gene is TRBV3-1 (or the pseudogene TRBV3-2), the J gene TRBJ2-2, with a weak D call TRBD1 (5 bases). Germline assignment: CDR1 LGHDT and CDR2 YNNKEL (reference sequence). Deletions cut 0 bases from V and 6 bases from J, with 14 bases between. This CDR3 is built from 16 residues. The CDR3 spells CASSQDSTRAAGELFF. CDR3 nucleotides: TGTGCCAGCAGCCAAGATTCAACCAGGGCGGCCGGGGAGCTGTTTTTT.

This chain uses TRBV30 with TRBJ2-1; 14 nucleotides agree with TRBD2. Looked up from germline, CDR1 is GTSNPN and CDR2 is SVGIG (reference sequence). This CDR3 is 17 amino acids long. With 2 bases clipped from V and 8 bases from J, the junction kept 11 bases outside the gene matches. CDR3 protein: CAWSTLDGTSGGHEQFF. The CDR3 DNA is TGTGCCTGGAGTACTCTCGACGGGACTAGCGGGGGCCATGAGCAGTTCTTC.

This clone was observed once. This sequence joins TRBV5-1 and TRBJ2-2; a weak D match, TRBD2 (5 bases). Germline CDR1 and CDR2: SGHRS and YFSETQ. Trimming took off 4 bases at V and 9 bases at J, with 10 bases between the two ends. The CDR3 has 12 amino acids. The CDR3 protein is CASSLAGRELFF. The CDR3 DNA reads as TGCGCCAGCAGCCTGGCGGGCCGGGAGCTGTTTTTT.

This rearrangement joins TRBV11-2 to TRBJ1-2; no definite D call. The CDR3 sequence is 13 residues long. CDR1 and CDR2 (germline): SGHAT, FQNNGV. V lost 1 base and J 4 bases, leaving 7 bases between the germline ends. CDR3 coding DNA: TGTGCCAGCAGCTTAGGCCCGACCTATGGCTACACCTTC. Encoded protein: CASSLGPTYGYTF.

The chain employs TRBV18 and TRBJ1-5, with D possibly TRBD1 on 6 matching bases. V lost 2 bases to trimming and J lost 2 bases, with 7 bases between them. This CDR3 region has 14 residues. The V gene's germline CDR1 is KGHSH and CDR2 LQKENI. CDR3: CASSPGGGNQPQHF. CDR3 coding DNA: TGTGCCAGCTCACCAGGGGGCGGCAATCAGCCCCAGCATTTT.

The chain carries TRBV5-1 and TRBJ2-3; D is uncertain. This CDR3 is built from 17 residues. V shed 0 bases and J shed 1 base, with 15 bases lying between them. Germline V gene data show CDR1 as SGHRS and CDR2 as YFSETQ. The CDR3 bases are TGCGCCAGCAGCTTGGTGGGCGGCGGTCTCCGCACAGATACGCAGTATTTT. As protein: CASSLVGGGLRTDTQYF.

J is TRBJ1-2 and V is TRBV6-1; unclear D gene. V was trimmed by 1 base and J by 4 bases, leaving 13 bases between them. Germline CDR1 and CDR2: MNHNS and SASEGT. CDR3 length equals 15 residues. The CDR3 region has the DNA TGTGCCAGCAGTGAAGGGGCTCACCCGGGCTATGGCTACACCTTC. This encodes CASSEGAHPGYGYTF.

Only one count was recorded for this clone. J is TRBJ1-3 and V is TRBV30; no firm D call. Germline-derived CDR1 and CDR2 are GTSNPN and SVGIG (reference sequence). CDR3 length: 14 residues. Trimming removed 6 bases from V and 0 bases from J, with 12 bases in between. CDR3 DNA sequence: TGTGCCTGTGGACTTAAGAGCTCTGGAAACACCATATATTTT. Its protein is CACGLKSSGNTIYF.

The chain is built from TRBV19 and TRBJ1-6, with D perhaps TRBD1 (6 bases). The CDR3 sequence is 14 residues long. V was cut by 7 bases and J by 7 bases, with 14 bases left in between. Looked up from germline, CDR1 is LNHDA and CDR2 is SQIVND (reference sequence). CDR3 protein: CASKVGDTNSPLHF. CDR3 bases: TGTGCCAGTAAGGTCGGGGACACGAATTCACCCCTCCACTTT.

V is TRBV11-2 and J is TRBJ2-5; D is possibly TRBD2 (5 bases). The CDR3 consists of 12 residues. CDR1 SGHAT and CDR2 FQNNGV come from the germline V gene. Trimming took 6 bases from V and 5 from J, leaving 10 bases between them. CDR3: CASRLAQETQYF. As DNA, the CDR3 is TGTGCCAGCAGGCTAGCCCAGGAGACCCAGTACTTC.

This clone was found once. Sequence at one end of the junction differs from germline and may be a read error. This chain uses TRBV29-1 with TRBJ2-1, with D perhaps matching TRBD1 (5 bases). Per the germline V gene, CDR1 is SQVTM and CDR2 is ANQGSEA. CDR3 length equals 13 residues. The CDR3 region is CRVEGASYNEQFF. The CDR3 DNA reads as TGCAGGGTTGAAGGGGCGTCCTACAATGAGCAGTTCTTC.

This clone was counted a few times. CDR3 in amino acids: CASSPPTGVTTEAFF. DNA for the CDR3: TGTGCCAGCTCACCACCGACGGGAGTAACCACTGAAGCTTTCTTT. The gene calls are TRBV18 and TRBJ1-1; no firm D call. CDR3 length: 15 amino acids. The V end was cut by 0 bases, the J end by 4 bases, with 12 bases between. The germline CDR1 and CDR2 sequences are KGHSH and LQKENI.

The rearrangement uses TRBV2 and TRBJ2-7, with D possibly matching TRBD1 (6 bases). This CDR3 region has 14 residues. Trimming took off 4 bases at V and 3 bases at J, with 13 bases between the two ends. Germline V gene data show CDR1 as SNHLY and CDR2 as FYNNEI. CDR3 nucleotides: TGTGCCAGCAGTGGGGGGCTGGATAACTACGAGCAGTACTTC. Protein: CASSGGLDNYEQYF.

The genes are TRBV20-1 and TRBJ2-5; no definite D call. This CDR3 region has 11 residues. Trimming cost V 2 bases and J 7 bases, with 8 bases left between them. The germline V gene has CDR1 DFQATT and CDR2 SNEGSKA (reference sequence). The CDR3 DNA reads TGCAGTGCTAGATATTCGGGGACCCAGTACTTC. It encodes CSARYSGTQYF.

This clone was detected only once. This rearrangement joins TRBV24-1 to TRBJ2-1; no firm D call. The CDR3 is made up of 13 amino acids. Trimming took 0 bases from V and 7 from J, leaving 6 bases between them. The germline CDR1 and CDR2 sequences are KGHDR and SFDVKD. CDR3 nucleotide sequence: TGTGCCACCAGTGATTTGGAAGGGAATGAGCAGTTCTTC. Its translation: CATSDLEGNEQFF.

The J gene is TRBJ1-1, the V gene TRBV7-9; D is possibly TRBD1 (6 bases). Trimming cost V 5 bases and J 8 bases, with 15 bases left between them. The germline gives CDR1 SEHNR, CDR2 FQNEAQ (reference sequence). The CDR3 consists of 13 residues. CDR3 protein: CASSLQGTPEAFF. CDR3 DNA: TGTGCCAGCAGCCTACAGGGAACCCCCGAAGCTTTCTTT.

V and J are TRBV5-1 and TRBJ2-3; 7 nucleotides align to TRBD1. The V gene end was trimmed by 4 bases and the J gene end by 3 bases; junction bases not matched to a gene: 5. The CDR3 has 14 amino acids. The germline V gene encodes CDR1 SGHRS and CDR2 YFSETQ. The CDR3 loop is CASSRDRGTDTQYF. The CDR3 DNA reads as TGCGCCAGCAGCCGGGACAGAGGGACAGATACGCAGTATTTT. The whole variable domain, remainder taken from reference TRBV5-1 and TRBJ2-3, is KAGVTQTPRYLIKTRGQQVTLSCSPISGHRSVSWYQQTPGQGLQFLFEYFSETQRNKGNFPGRFSGRQFSNSRSEMNVSTLELGDSALYLCASSRDRGTDTQYFGPGTRLTVL.

The J gene is TRBJ1-5, the V gene TRBV6-1; the D is unclear. CDR3 size: 18 residues. Looked up from germline, CDR1 is MNHNS and CDR2 is SASEGT. V was cut by 1 base and J by 0 bases, with 16 bases left in between. CDR3 sequence reads: CASSEGFGNFYSNQPQHF. The DNA for the CDR3 is TGTGCCAGCAGTGAAGGGTTCGGCAATTTTTATAGCAATCAGCCCCAGCATTTT.